The 2 T cell receptor beta chains presented below share a single source sample, sequenced in a study of shared clonotypes between healthy human individuals. Clones were read by immunoSEQ multiplex PCR, and TCRdb kept only the in-frame ones, dropping some. This sample has some 1,600,000 clones; roughly 98% occur once, and the top ten carry 0.4% to 0.45%. The source material was naive CD4+ T cells sorted from blood. Described subset: CD45RA+ positively selected. These receptor sequences come from a young man in good health.

This sequence joins TRBV6-5 and TRBJ1-1; D is uncertain. In germline, CDR1 is MNHEY, CDR2 SVGAGI. With 1 base removed from V and 1 base from J, the gap between germline ends came to 4 bases. The CDR3 totals 13 residues. In DNA, the CDR3 is TGTGCCAGCAGTTACTTGGCGAACACTGAAGCTTTCTTT. It yields the protein CASSYLANTEAFF.

The chain employs TRBV27 and TRBJ1-1; unclear D gene. The CDR3 has 14 residues. Germline CDR1 is MNHEY and CDR2 is SMNVEV (reference sequence). Trimming took 2 bases from V and 1 from J, leaving 8 bases between them. CDR3 coding DNA: TGTGCCAGCAGTTTACGCCAAAAGAACACTGAAGCTTTCTTT. Amino acids: CASSLRQKNTEAFF.